This record looks at one TCR beta chain sequence and its context. The sample originates from a study of blood T cell repertoires in COVID-19. Clones were read by immunoSEQ multiplex PCR, and TCRdb kept only the in-frame ones, dropping some. This sample has over 200,000 clones, with around 89% found just once. Germline V gene lookup returns CDR1 MNHEY and CDR2 SVGAGI. CDR3 size: 13 residues. V lost 6 bases and J lost 6; bases outside the gene matches: 8. Clinical history as reported by participants underpinned cohort assignment. Symptom resolution, clearance, or two negative PCRs marked donors in Cohort 3 as recovered.

Sequenced material: PBMCs or T cells enriched from blood (not recorded which). The V gene is TRBV6-5, the J gene TRBJ2-7, with 7 bases fitting TRBD1. The clonotype originates from a man aged 40-49 years who had recovered from COVID-19. This CDR3 is CASSRLTGPEQYF. The CDR3 DNA reads TGTGCCAGCAGCAGATTGACAGGGCCCGAGCAGTACTTC.